The 6 T cell receptor beta chains reported below all come from one sample, sequenced in a study of T-cell memory formation after mild COVID-19. TCRdb independently ran MiXCR on the 5' RACE reads; one entry per CDR3 protein. The sample includes 300,000 to 350,000 distinct CDR3 sequences, approximately 19% seen only once; the top ten take around 21%. Sequencing was carried out using PBMCs or a T cell subset sorted from them (not recorded which). Receptor source: a young man who had mild COVID-19 (a few samples of this study predate the infection). Cell type and time point are not known.

The V gene is TRBV7-2, the J gene TRBJ2-1; 8 bases line up with TRBD2. CDR1 and CDR2 (germline): SGHTA, FQGNSA. V was pared by 4 bases and J by 10 bases, with 9 bases of the junction left unmatched. The CDR3 is 14 amino acids. The CDR3 spells CASSSAVAGNEQFF. The CDR3 DNA reads as TGTGCCAGCAGCTCAGCGGTAGCGGGGAACGAGCAGTTCTTC.

This clonotype has a handful of counts. This chain links TRBV6-2 or TRBV6-3 with TRBJ2-3; 9 positions match TRBD2. This CDR3 is 12 amino acids long. Unmatched junction bases numbered 3, after V lost 7 bases and J lost 7 bases. The germline V gene encodes CDR1 MNHEY and CDR2 SVGEGT. The CDR3: CASTSGVYTQYF. Written as DNA, the CDR3 is TGTGCCAGCACTAGCGGGGTGTATACGCAGTATTTT.

V usage is TRBV11-2 and J usage is TRBJ1-2; 7 bases match TRBD1. Germline lookup yields CDR1 SGHAT and CDR2 FQNNGV. This CDR3 is 14 amino acids long. Trimming at V came to 4 bases and at J to 7 bases, leaving 9 bases not matched to a gene. CDR3 in amino acids: CASSSRQGGIGYTF. The CDR3 region has the DNA TGTGCCAGCAGCTCCCGACAGGGAGGTATTGGCTACACCTTC.

This clonotype was seen only a few times. The rearrangement links TRBV12-3 or TRBV12-4 to TRBJ2-5; D might be TRBD1 or TRBD2, each matching 5 bases. Deletions cut 8 bases from V and 5 bases from J, with 15 bases between. The CDR3 has 13 amino acids. CDR3 nucleotides: TGTGCCAGCCGGTATGGGGGATGGGAGACCCAGTACTTC. The encoded protein is CASRYGGWETQYF.

The chain uses TRBV6-2 or TRBV6-3 and TRBJ2-1; D unresolved. The V gene's germline CDR1 is MNHEY and CDR2 SVGEGT. V lost 7 bases and J 5 bases, leaving 12 bases between the germline ends. The CDR3 is 13 amino acids. This CDR3 is CASIPSADNEQFF. The CDR3 nucleotides read TGTGCCAGCATACCCAGCGCGGACAATGAGCAGTTCTTC.

The chain joins TRBV12-3 or TRBV12-4 to TRBJ1-5; D call uncertain. This CDR3 is built from 15 residues. Trimming took off 1 base at V and 4 bases at J, with 11 bases between the two ends. The CDR3 coding sequence is TGTGCCAGCAGTTTAGGGACCCTAGGAAATCAGCCCCAGCATTTT. It specifies CASSLGTLGNQPQHF.